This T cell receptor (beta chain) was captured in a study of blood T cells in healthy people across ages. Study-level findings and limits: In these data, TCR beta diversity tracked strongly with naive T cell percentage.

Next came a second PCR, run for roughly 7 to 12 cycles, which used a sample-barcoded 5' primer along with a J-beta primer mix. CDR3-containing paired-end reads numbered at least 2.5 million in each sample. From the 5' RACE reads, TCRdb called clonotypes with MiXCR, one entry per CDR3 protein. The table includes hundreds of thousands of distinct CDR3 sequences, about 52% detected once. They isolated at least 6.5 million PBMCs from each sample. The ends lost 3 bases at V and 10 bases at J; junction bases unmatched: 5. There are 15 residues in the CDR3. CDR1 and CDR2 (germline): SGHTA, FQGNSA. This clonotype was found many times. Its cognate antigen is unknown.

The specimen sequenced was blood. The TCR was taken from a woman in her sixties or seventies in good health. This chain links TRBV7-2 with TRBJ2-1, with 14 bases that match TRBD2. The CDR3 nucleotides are TGTGCCAGCAGCTTGGGACTAGCGGGAGTGAAGGAGCAGTTCTTC. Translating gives CASSLGLAGVKEQFF.